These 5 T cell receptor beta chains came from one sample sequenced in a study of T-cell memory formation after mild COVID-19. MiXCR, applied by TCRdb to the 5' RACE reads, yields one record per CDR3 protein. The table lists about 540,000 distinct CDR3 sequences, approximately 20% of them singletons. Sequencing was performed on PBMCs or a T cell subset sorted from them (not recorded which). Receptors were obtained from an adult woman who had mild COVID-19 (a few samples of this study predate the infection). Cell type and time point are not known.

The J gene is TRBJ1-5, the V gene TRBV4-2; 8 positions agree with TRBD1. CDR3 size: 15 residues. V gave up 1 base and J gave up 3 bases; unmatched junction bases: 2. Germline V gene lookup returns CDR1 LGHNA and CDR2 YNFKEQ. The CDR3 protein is CASSQGTGNNQPQHF. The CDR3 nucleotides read TGTGCCAGCAGCCAAGGGACAGGGAACAATCAGCCCCAGCATTTT.

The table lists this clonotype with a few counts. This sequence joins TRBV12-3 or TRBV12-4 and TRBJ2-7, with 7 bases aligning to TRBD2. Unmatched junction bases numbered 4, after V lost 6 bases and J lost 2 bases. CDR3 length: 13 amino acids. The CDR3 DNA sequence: TGTGCCAGCAGAGTAAGCGGGACCTACGAGCAGTACTTC. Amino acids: CASRVSGTYEQYF.

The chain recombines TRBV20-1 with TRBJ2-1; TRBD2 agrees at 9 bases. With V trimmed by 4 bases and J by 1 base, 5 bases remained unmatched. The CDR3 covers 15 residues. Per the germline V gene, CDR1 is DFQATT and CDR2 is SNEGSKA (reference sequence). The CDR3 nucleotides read TGCAGTGCTAAGGGACTAGCCTATTCCTACAATGAGCAGTTCTTC. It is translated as CSAKGLAYSYNEQFF.

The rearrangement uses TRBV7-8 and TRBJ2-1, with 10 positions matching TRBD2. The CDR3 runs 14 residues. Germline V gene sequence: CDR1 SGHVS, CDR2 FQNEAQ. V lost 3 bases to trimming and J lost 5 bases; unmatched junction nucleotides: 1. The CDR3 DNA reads TGTGCCAGCAGCTTTACTAGCGGGGACAATGAGCAGTTCTTC. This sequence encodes CASSFTSGDNEQFF.

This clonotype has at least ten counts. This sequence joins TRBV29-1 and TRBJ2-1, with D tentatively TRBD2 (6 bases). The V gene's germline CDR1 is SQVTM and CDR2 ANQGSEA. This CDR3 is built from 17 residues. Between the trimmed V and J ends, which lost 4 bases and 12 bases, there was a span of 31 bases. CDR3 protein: CSVGAYGLGLSPSWQFF. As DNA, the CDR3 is TGCAGCGTTGGTGCTTACGGCCTGGGACTTAGTCCTAGCTGGCAGTTCTTC.